This is a list of T cell receptor beta chains from one sample in a study of blood T cell repertoires in COVID-19. This table comes from immunoSEQ multiplex PCR, and its TCRdb copy is limited to in-frame clones, with some not included. The sample lists about 92,000 clones; about three quarters were seen once. The material sequenced was peripheral blood. The receptors here all came from a man aged 45-60 years who had recovered from COVID-19. CDR3s include the opening cysteine and the closing phenylalanine or tryptophan. The D gene is left open where the match is weak. Part of the rows lack a size; the others show once, few, many or a class for expanded clones.

j_call: TRBJ1-4; d_call: NA; clone_size: NA; v_call: TRBV20-1; cdr3_aa: CSAREEKLFF; cdr3_nt: TGCAGTGCTAGAGAGGAGAAACTGTTTTTT
j_call: TRBJ2-1; d_call: TRBD1; clone_size: few; v_call: TRBV19; cdr3_aa: CASSGTGGNSYNEQFF; cdr3_nt: TGTGCCAGTAGTGGGACAGGGGGCAACTCCTACAATGAGCAGTTCTTC
j_call: TRBJ2-2; d_call: TRBD1; clone_size: NA; v_call: TRBV11-3; cdr3_aa: CASSLGTGSNTGELFF; cdr3_nt: TGTGCCAGCAGCTTGGGGACAGGATCGAACACCGGGGAGCTGTTTTTT
j_call: TRBJ2-3; d_call: NA; clone_size: NA; v_call: TRBV7-2; cdr3_aa: CASRLQGGSDTQYF; cdr3_nt: TGTGCCAGCAGACTACAGGGGGGGTCAGATACGCAGTATTTT
j_call: TRBJ2-6; d_call: TRBD2; clone_size: NA; v_call: TRBV27; cdr3_aa: CASSLSPVSAGGFGANVLTF; cdr3_nt: TGTGCCAGCAGTTTATCCCCAGTTTCCGCGGGAGGTTTTGGGGCCAACGTCCTGACTTTC
j_call: TRBJ1-2; d_call: NA; clone_size: many; v_call: TRBV5-1; cdr3_aa: CASSLGPTSPGVGYTF; cdr3_nt: TGCGCCAGCAGCTTGGGGCCGACATCTCCGGGGGTGGGCTACACCTTC
j_call: TRBJ2-4; d_call: TRBD1; clone_size: NA; v_call: TRBV7-2; cdr3_aa: CASSITDRAKNIQYF; cdr3_nt: TGTGCCAGCAGCATTACGGACAGGGCCAAAAACATTCAGTACTTC
j_call: TRBJ2-7; d_call: NA; clone_size: NA; v_call: TRBV27; cdr3_aa: CASSSRGEQYF; cdr3_nt: TGTGCCAGCAGTTCCAGGGGCGAGCAGTACTTC
j_call: TRBJ1-2; d_call: NA; clone_size: NA; v_call: TRBV2; cdr3_aa: CASSEAGTRGNTF; cdr3_nt: TGTGCCAGCAGTGAAGCGGGGACCCGGGGGAACACCTTC
j_call: TRBJ2-7; d_call: TRBD1; clone_size: NA; v_call: TRBV9; cdr3_aa: CASSVSGTGDGEQYF; cdr3_nt: TGTGCCAGCAGCGTATCCGGGACAGGGGATGGCGAGCAGTACTTC
j_call: TRBJ2-4; d_call: TRBD2; clone_size: NA; v_call: TRBV19; cdr3_aa: CASSIARRGDKNIQYF; cdr3_nt: TGTGCCAGTAGTATAGCAAGGCGGGGGGACAAAAACATTCAGTACTTC
j_call: TRBJ2-2; d_call: NA; clone_size: NA; v_call: TRBV19; cdr3_aa: CASSPMGRLNTGELFF; cdr3_nt: TGTGCCAGTAGTCCGATGGGGCGGCTGAACACCGGGGAGCTGTTTTTT
j_call: TRBJ1-2; d_call: TRBD1; clone_size: NA; v_call: TRBV30; cdr3_aa: CAWEDRGPRGYGYTF; cdr3_nt: TGTGCCTGGGAAGACAGGGGACCTCGCGGCTATGGCTACACCTTC
j_call: TRBJ2-2; d_call: TRBD2; clone_size: NA; v_call: TRBV9; cdr3_aa: CASSTSGYTGELFF; cdr3_nt: TGTGCCAGCAGCACTAGCGGGTACACCGGGGAGCTGTTTTTT
j_call: TRBJ1-1; d_call: NA; clone_size: NA; v_call: TRBV6-5; cdr3_aa: CASSTRDTEAFF; cdr3_nt: TGTGCCAGCAGTACCCGAGACACTGAAGCTTTCTTT
j_call: TRBJ1-1; d_call: NA; clone_size: NA; v_call: TRBV18; cdr3_aa: CASSPSGGTEAFF; cdr3_nt: TGTGCCAGCTCACCATCCGGCGGAACTGAAGCTTTCTTT
j_call: TRBJ2-7; d_call: TRBD2; clone_size: NA; v_call: TRBV29-1; cdr3_aa: CSVLRESEQYF; cdr3_nt: TGCAGCGTTTTGCGGGAGTCCGAGCAGTACTTC
j_call: TRBJ1-1; d_call: TRBD1; clone_size: NA; v_call: TRBV6-4; cdr3_aa: CASSLTGGNTEAFF; cdr3_nt: TGTGCCAGCAGTTTGACAGGGGGTAACACTGAAGCTTTCTTT
j_call: TRBJ1-2; d_call: NA; clone_size: NA; v_call: TRBV5-8; cdr3_aa: CASSLEGGVYGYTF; cdr3_nt: TGTGCCAGCAGCTTGGAAGGAGGGGTCTATGGCTACACCTTC
j_call: TRBJ2-2; d_call: TRBD1; clone_size: once; v_call: TRBV14; cdr3_aa: CASSPRTGGTGELFF; cdr3_nt: TGTGCCAGCAGCCCACGGACAGGGGGCACCGGGGAGCTGTTTTTT
j_call: TRBJ2-3; d_call: NA; clone_size: NA; v_call: TRBV5-1; cdr3_aa: CASSLRGLRTDTQYF; cdr3_nt: TGCGCCAGCAGCTTAAGGGGGTTGCGGACAGATACGCAGTATTTT
j_call: TRBJ2-7; d_call: NA; clone_size: NA; v_call: TRBV7-6; cdr3_aa: CASSLTGVSYEQYF; cdr3_nt: TGTGCCAGCAGCTTGACGGGAGTCTCCTACGAGCAGTACTTC
j_call: TRBJ1-2; d_call: TRBD1; clone_size: NA; v_call: TRBV14; cdr3_aa: CASSQRQGASGYTF; cdr3_nt: TGTGCCAGCAGCCAGAGACAGGGGGCATCGGGCTACACCTTC
j_call: TRBJ2-7; d_call: NA; clone_size: NA; v_call: TRBV5-4; cdr3_aa: CARSNYEQYF; cdr3_nt: TGTGCCCGGAGTAACTACGAGCAGTACTTC
j_call: TRBJ2-1; d_call: TRBD1; clone_size: NA; v_call: TRBV29-1; cdr3_aa: CSVDDRGKQFF; cdr3_nt: TGCAGCGTTGACGACAGGGGCAAGCAGTTCTTC
j_call: TRBJ2-7; d_call: NA; clone_size: few; v_call: TRBV12-3/TRBV12-4; cdr3_aa: CASRNRDEQYF; cdr3_nt: TGTGCCAGCAGAAACCGGGACGAGCAGTACTTC
j_call: TRBJ2-1; d_call: TRBD1; clone_size: NA; v_call: TRBV18; cdr3_aa: CASSPTGGHNEQFF; cdr3_nt: TGTGCCAGCTCACCAACAGGGGGCCACAATGAGCAGTTCTTC
j_call: TRBJ1-5; d_call: NA; clone_size: NA; v_call: TRBV7-9; cdr3_aa: CASSPYGNQPQHF; cdr3_nt: TGTGCCAGCAGCCCCTATGGCAATCAGCCCCAGCATTTT
j_call: TRBJ2-3; d_call: NA; clone_size: NA; v_call: TRBV2; cdr3_aa: CASRDNTDTQYF; cdr3_nt: TGTGCCAGCAGAGACAACACAGATACGCAGTATTTT
j_call: TRBJ2-1; d_call: NA; clone_size: NA; v_call: TRBV7-2; cdr3_aa: CASSLERNSYNEQFF; cdr3_nt: TGTGCCAGCAGCTTAGAGCGGAACTCCTACAATGAGCAGTTCTTC
j_call: TRBJ1-2; d_call: TRBD1; clone_size: NA; v_call: TRBV30; cdr3_aa: CAWNRGYGYTF; cdr3_nt: TGTGCCTGGAACAGGGGCTATGGCTACACCTTC
j_call: TRBJ1-2; d_call: TRBD1; clone_size: NA; v_call: TRBV2; cdr3_aa: CASSGWVGTAEGYTF; cdr3_nt: TGTGCCAGCAGTGGTTGGGTGGGGACAGCGGAAGGCTACACCTTC
j_call: TRBJ1-5; d_call: TRBD1; clone_size: NA; v_call: TRBV6-2/TRBV6-3; cdr3_aa: CASSLTIRRTGRDQPQHF; cdr3_nt: TGTGCCAGCAGCCTAACTATCCGACGGACAGGGCGTGATCAGCCCCAGCATTTT
j_call: TRBJ2-1; d_call: TRBD1; clone_size: NA; v_call: TRBV7-8; cdr3_aa: CASSLRTGPGVYNEQFF; cdr3_nt: TGTGCCAGCAGTCTCCGGACAGGCCCAGGCGTCTACAATGAGCAGTTCTTC
j_call: TRBJ2-3; d_call: NA; clone_size: NA; v_call: TRBV7-3; cdr3_aa: CASSPLGQSTDTQYF; cdr3_nt: TGTGCCAGCAGCCCGCTAGGACAGTCCACAGATACGCAGTATTTT
j_call: TRBJ2-2; d_call: NA; clone_size: NA; v_call: TRBV3-1/TRBV3-2; cdr3_aa: CASSQEGGNTGELFF; cdr3_nt: TGTGCCAGCAGCCAAGAGGGGGGAAACACCGGGGAGCTGTTTTTT
j_call: TRBJ1-3; d_call: NA; clone_size: NA; v_call: TRBV7-6; cdr3_aa: CASSPRVWRGSGNTIYF; cdr3_nt: TGTGCCAGCAGCCCCAGAGTATGGCGAGGGAGTGGAAACACCATATATTTT
j_call: TRBJ1-2; d_call: NA; clone_size: NA; v_call: TRBV5-8; cdr3_aa: CASSFLGAYGYTF; cdr3_nt: TGTGCCAGCAGCTTTTTAGGGGCTTATGGCTACACCTTC
j_call: TRBJ1-1; d_call: NA; clone_size: NA; v_call: TRBV7-9; cdr3_aa: CASSLRGNTEAFF; cdr3_nt: TGTGCCAGCAGCCTCAGGGGTAACACTGAAGCTTTCTTT
j_call: TRBJ1-5; d_call: NA; clone_size: NA; v_call: TRBV19; cdr3_aa: CASSIRPAAAMGQPQHF; cdr3_nt: TGTGCCAGTAGTATACGTCCCGCAGCGGCGATGGGTCAGCCCCAGCATTTT
j_call: TRBJ2-7; d_call: NA; clone_size: NA; v_call: TRBV5-5; cdr3_aa: CASSLDRTHYEQYF; cdr3_nt: TGTGCCAGCAGCTTGGACAGGACCCACTACGAGCAGTACTTC
j_call: TRBJ1-1; d_call: NA; clone_size: once; v_call: TRBV21-1; cdr3_aa: CASSKAIAVEAFF; cdr3_nt: TGTGCCAGCAGCAAAGCCATAGCAGTTGAAGCTTTCTTT
j_call: TRBJ2-4; d_call: NA; clone_size: NA; v_call: TRBV19; cdr3_aa: CASRQGKNIQYF; cdr3_nt: TGTGCCAGTAGACAGGGAAAAAACATTCAGTACTTC
j_call: TRBJ2-7; d_call: TRBD1; clone_size: NA; v_call: TRBV5-1; cdr3_aa: CASSLTQGAYEQYF; cdr3_nt: TGCGCCAGCAGCTTGACTCAGGGGGCCTACGAGCAGTACTTC
j_call: TRBJ1-5; d_call: NA; clone_size: NA; v_call: TRBV12-5; cdr3_aa: CASGFSGELYSNQPQHF; cdr3_nt: TGTGCTAGTGGTTTCTCTGGGGAGCTTTATAGCAATCAGCCCCAGCATTTT